The sequence of this T cell receptor beta chain was determined in a study of blood T cell repertoires in COVID-19. Overall study context: The United States, Italy and Spain provided the acute and convalescent COVID-19 samples. PBMCs, B-cell-depleted T cells, or T cells provided the cDNA or gDNA that made up the material.

The V end lost 5 bases, the J end lost 3 bases, and 15 bases lay between the germline ends. Looked up from germline, CDR1 is KGHDR and CDR2 is SFDVKD. This CDR3 spans 15 amino acids. Under the authors' procedure: The assay estimated nucleated cells by amplifying reference gene primers. Profiling relied on immunoSEQ multiplex PCR, and the TCRdb table lists in-frame clones only, not all of them. The DNA gave D and trimming, while V, J and clone size come from that table. There are about 260,000 clones in the sample; over 75% occur only once, and around 0.67% lies in the top ten. The sequence derives from a human donor in a cohort sampled during active COVID-19. Input material: peripheral blood. The chain combines TRBV24-1 with TRBJ1-1; no clear D gene. The CDR3 sequence is CATSAPAGWYTEAFF. The CDR3 nucleotides are TGTGCCACCAGTGCCCCAGCGGGCTGGTACACTGAAGCTTTCTTT.